This T cell receptor beta chain is from a study of blood T cell repertoires in COVID-19. Method: immunoSEQ multiplex PCR; TCRdb's copy keeps in-frame clones and lacks some. The sample has fewer than 35,000 clones, about 88% seen once. The CDR3 runs 13 residues. From germline, CDR1 is LNHDA and CDR2 SQIVND (reference sequence). V dropped 6 bases and J dropped 11 bases, with 19 bases sitting between them. The chain links TRBV19 to TRBJ1-2; maybe TRBD1 (5 bases). Sequencing input: peripheral blood. The receptor's source is a man aged 70 or older with active COVID-19. DNA for the CDR3: TGTGCCAGTAGGGCCAGGGACCTCGGGGGGTACACCTTC. This gives the protein CASRARDLGGYTF. Together with reference TRBV19 and TRBJ1-2, the CDR3 gives the full variable domain: DGGITQSPKYLFRKEGQNVTLSCEQNLNHDAMYWYRQDPGQGLRLIYYSQIVNDFQKGDIAEGYSVSREKKESFPLTVTSAQKNPTAFYLCASRARDLGGYTFGSGTRLTVV.